This T cell receptor (beta chain) appears in the sequencing data of a study of metastatic and nonmetastatic thyroid tumors. All patients reached thyroid surgery having received no treatment beforehand. The table lists this clone with many counts. Other nucleotide sequences from this sample produce the same CDR3. CDR3 length: 16 residues. Trimming shortened V by 4 bases and J by 1 base, and 14 bases separated the two germline ends. Germline CDR1 reads SNHLY; CDR2 reads FYNNEI. From the PCR reads, TCRdb re-called clones with MiXCR. The table includes 5,500 or so clones, about 30% detected once. Sequenced: adjacent normal tissue. The sequence was obtained from a female donor with papillary thyroid cancer or a benign thyroid nodule (not recorded which). Some clones in this sample may be carry-over from other donors' samples. The chain combines TRBV2 with TRBJ1-3, with D possibly TRBD1 on 6 matching bases. Here the CDR3 reads CASSGFGQSSGNTIYF. Written as DNA, the CDR3 is TGTGCCAGCAGTGGCTTCGGACAGTCATCTGGAAACACCATATATTTT.